The 30 T cell receptor beta chains given below trace back to one sample, sequenced in a study of blood T cells in healthy people across ages. Combining a sample-barcoded 5' primer with a J-beta primer mix, a second PCR ran for about 6 to 11 cycles. TCRdb re-called the 5' RACE reads through MiXCR, storing one row per CDR3 protein. In the table there are about 830,000 distinct CDR3 sequences, over 45% of which are singletons. The sample consisted of blood. These receptors all come from a man aged 25 to 40 in good health.

This chain links TRBV11-1 with TRBJ2-5; 9 bases fit TRBD2. The CDR3 length is 17 residues. Trimming at V came to 4 bases and at J to 11 bases, leaving 20 bases not matched to a gene. Germline V CDR1 and CDR2: SGHAT, FQDESV (reference sequence). The CDR3 region has the DNA TGTGCCAGCAGCTCTCTAGCGGGACGGGGGAATTACAATGAGCAGTACTTC. Translation gives CASSSLAGRGNYNEQYF.

The J gene is TRBJ1-4, the V gene TRBV5-1; 9 bases line up with TRBD1. CDR1 is SGHRS and CDR2 is YFSETQ in the germline V gene. This CDR3 is 14 amino acids long. V lost 4 bases to trimming and J lost 6 bases; unmatched junction nucleotides: 4. The CDR3 reads CASSGGQGHEKLFF. In nucleotides, the CDR3 is TGCGCCAGCAGCGGGGGACAGGGTCATGAAAAACTGTTTTTT.

This chain links TRBV20-1 with TRBJ2-3, with D possibly TRBD1 on 6 matching bases. There are 14 residues in the CDR3. Trimming took 7 bases from V and 6 from J, leaving 20 bases between them. Germline V gene sequence: CDR1 DFQATT, CDR2 SNEGSKA (reference sequence). CDR3 in DNA: TGCAGTGTGGGGGCAGGGGCCGTCATGGATACGCAGTATTTT. Translating gives CSVGAGAVMDTQYF.

For the CDR3, the DNA is TGTGCCAGCAGCGCCCAGGGACCCCAGGGCAATGAGCAGTTCTTC. Translated, it gives CASSAQGPQGNEQFF. The chain uses TRBV7-2 and TRBJ2-1; either TRBD1 or TRBD2 may fit D (5 bases each). The V gene lost 5 bases and the J gene lost 6 bases, with 17 bases spanning the gap. CDR1 SGHTA and CDR2 FQGNSA come from the germline V gene. This CDR3 is 15 amino acids long.

This clonotype was counted a few times. V is TRBV29-1 and J is TRBJ2-4; D uncertain. Trimming shortened V by 4 bases and J by 5 bases, and 9 bases separated the two germline ends. Germline loops: CDR1 SQVTM, CDR2 ANQGSEA. The CDR3 runs 12 residues. For the CDR3, the DNA is TGCAGCGTTGGGGAAAACGAAAACATTCAGTACTTC. Translated, it gives CSVGENENIQYF.

This clonotype has more than one count but fewer than ten. The rearrangement uses TRBV29-1 and TRBJ2-5, with 8 bases aligning to TRBD2. The trim removed 4 bases at V and 5 bases at J, leaving 3 bases unmatched. The germline gives CDR1 SQVTM, CDR2 ANQGSEA. The CDR3 loop spans 12 amino acids. CDR3 in amino acids: CSVAREGETQYF. The DNA for the CDR3 is TGCAGCGTTGCTCGGGAGGGGGAGACCCAGTACTTC. The full variable domain, with the rest looked up from reference TRBV29-1 and TRBJ2-5, is SAVISQKPSRDICQRGTSLTIQCQVDSQVTMMFWYRQQPGQSLTLIATANQGSEATYESGFVIDKFPISRPNLTFSTLTVSNMSPEDSSIYLCSVAREGETQYFGPGTRLLVL.

The chain uses TRBV29-1 and TRBJ2-7; D ambiguous. Trimming left V 7 bases short and J 4 bases short, with 11 bases between. The CDR3 is 11 residues long. Germline V gene data show CDR1 as SQVTM and CDR2 as ANQGSEA. The CDR3 region has the DNA TGCAGCGCAGAGACGGAGTACGAGCAGTACTTC. Translation: CSAETEYEQYF.

This clonotype was recorded once. The V call is TRBV7-2, the J call TRBJ2-7, with D perhaps TRBD1 (6 bases). V shed 6 bases and J shed 0 bases, with 15 bases lying between them. Germline V gene sequence: CDR1 SGHTA, CDR2 FQGNSA. CDR3 length equals 15 residues. CDR3 coding DNA: TGTGCCAGCAGTTCACCAGGGGATGCCTCCTACGAGCAGTACTTC. Its translation: CASSSPGDASYEQYF.

The V and J genes are TRBV9 and TRBJ1-1, with TRBD1 matching over 8 bases. V was pared by 6 bases and J by 1 base, with 2 bases of the junction left unmatched. Looked up from germline, CDR1 is SGDLS and CDR2 is YYNGEE. CDR3 length: 13 residues. The CDR3 region is CASNRGENTEAFF. As DNA, the CDR3 is TGTGCCAGCAACAGGGGGGAGAACACTGAAGCTTTCTTT.

In the case of this clonotype: A single base separates this from a much larger clone, so it may be a read error. This chain connects TRBV29-1 to TRBJ2-7; 9 positions match TRBD2. The junction had 15 bases not matched to a gene; V was cut back by 6 bases and J by 3 bases. Germline CDR1 SQVTM, CDR2 ANQGSEA. This CDR3 is built from 16 residues. Written as DNA, the CDR3 is TGCAGCGTGGCGGGAGGGCCAAGAGGAGTCCACTACGAGCAGTACTTC. Its translation: CSVAGGPRGVHYEQYF.

This chain uses TRBV27 with TRBJ1-1, with 12 bases aligning to TRBD1. Germline V gene data show CDR1 as MNHEY and CDR2 as SMNVEV (reference sequence). This CDR3 contains 15 residues. With V trimmed by 5 bases and J by 2 bases, 3 bases remained unmatched. CDR3 DNA sequence: TGTGCCAGCAGTCATGGGACAGGGGGCAACACTGAAGCTTTCTTT. Translated: CASSHGTGGNTEAFF.

This chain uses TRBV11-2 with TRBJ1-2; weak D call: TRBD1 (6 bases). The CDR3 loop spans 16 amino acids. V was clipped by 1 base and J by 4 bases, with 16 bases between them. Germline V gene lookup returns CDR1 SGHAT and CDR2 FQNNGV. The CDR3 spells CASSLAPLDSPYGYTF. CDR3 in DNA: TGTGCCAGCAGCTTAGCCCCCTTGGACAGCCCCTATGGCTACACCTTC.

This clonotype was recorded once. CDR3 nucleotide sequence: TGCACAGGGCGGGGGGGCAAAAGCTCCTACAATGAGCAGTTCTTC. Amino acid sequence: CTGRGGKSSYNEQFF. The rearrangement joins TRBV29-1 to TRBJ2-1; TRBD2 matches at 9 bases. The CDR3 has 15 amino acids. Per the germline V gene, CDR1 is SQVTM and CDR2 is ANQGSEA.

The rearrangement uses TRBV7-9 and TRBJ2-1; TRBD2 matches 8 bases. Germline CDR1 reads SEHNR; CDR2 reads FQNEAQ (reference sequence). Unmatched junction bases numbered 6, after V lost 0 bases and J lost 2 bases. CDR3 size: 17 residues. CDR3 sequence (DNA): TGTGCCAGCAGCTTAGCGGCTAGCGGGCGTCCCTACAATGAGCAGTTCTTC. Protein product: CASSLAASGRPYNEQFF.

The chain has TRBV5-1 and TRBJ2-1; perhaps TRBD2 as D (5 bases). V lost 0 bases to trimming and J lost 6 bases, with 13 bases between them. This CDR3 spans 15 amino acids. Germline values: CDR1 SGHRS, CDR2 YFSETQ. CDR3 bases: TGCGCCAGCAGCTTGGAGGACTTTTCAACCAATGAGCAGTTCTTC. This gives the protein CASSLEDFSTNEQFF.

This chain connects TRBV2 to TRBJ2-3; D is unclear. In germline, CDR1 is SNHLY, CDR2 FYNNEI. This CDR3 has 14 residues. V was clipped by 4 bases and J by 1 base, with 9 bases between them. The CDR3: CASSGWTGTDTQYF. As DNA, the CDR3 is TGTGCCAGCAGTGGCTGGACGGGCACAGATACGCAGTATTTT. Full variable domain (remainder filled in from reference TRBV2 and TRBJ2-3): EPEVTQTPSHQVTQMGQEVILRCVPISNHLYFYWYRQILGQKVEFLVSFYNNEISEKSEIFDDQFSVERPDGSNFTLKIRSTKLEDSAMYFCASSGWTGTDTQYFGPGTRLTVL.

This chain links TRBV20-1 with TRBJ2-1, with 7 bases identical to TRBD2. Germline V lookup: CDR1 DFQATT, CDR2 SNEGSKA (reference sequence). This CDR3 is 14 amino acids long. Trimming took 1 base from V and 9 from J; bases not matched to a gene: 9. CDR3 loop: CSARGAGKRGEQFF. The CDR3 DNA is TGCAGTGCTAGAGGAGCGGGAAAACGCGGTGAGCAGTTCTTC.

V usage is TRBV10-3 and J usage is TRBJ2-5; TRBD2 is a possible D gene (7 bases). The CDR3 covers 13 residues. Trimming stripped 6 bases from V and 2 bases from J, with 10 bases between. CDR1 is ENHRY and CDR2 is SYGVKD in the germline V gene. The CDR3 loop is CAIRQGGQETQYF. CDR3 in DNA: TGTGCCATCAGACAGGGAGGGCAAGAGACCCAGTACTTC.

This clonotype has a handful of counts. One end of the junction is discordant with germline, which a read error may explain. V usage is TRBV15 and J usage is TRBJ2-5; tentatively, D is TRBD2 (5 bases). CDR1 is LNHNV, CDR2 YYDKDF, per germline (reference sequence). The CDR3 contains 14 residues. CDR3 residues: CATSRDRWRETQYF. Here the CDR3 DNA reads TGTGCCACCAGTAGAGATAGGTGGAGGGAGACCCAGTACTTC. The full variable domain, with the rest looked up from reference TRBV15 and TRBJ2-5, is DAMVIQNPRYQVTQFGKPVTLSCSQTLNHNVMYWYQQKSSQAPKLLFHYYDKDFNNEADTPDNFQSRRPNTSFCFLDIRSPGLGDTAMYLCATSRDRWRETQYFGPGTRLLVL.

V gene TRBV9 combines with J gene TRBJ2-5, with D perhaps TRBD2 (5 bases). This CDR3 spans 12 amino acids. Germline values: CDR1 SGDLS, CDR2 YYNGEE. V was shortened by 4 bases and J by 5 bases, with 9 bases between the two germline ends. CDR3 amino acids: CASSQRGETQYF. In nucleotides, the CDR3 is TGTGCCAGCAGCCAAAGAGGGGAGACCCAGTACTTC.

V and J are TRBV10-3 and TRBJ1-5; D gene uncertain. Germline values: CDR1 ENHRY, CDR2 SYGVKD. Between the trimmed V and J ends, which lost 9 bases and 6 bases, there was a span of 15 bases. The CDR3 runs to 13 residues. CDR3 nucleotides: TGTGCCATATTGGGCCTAGAGGGTCAGCCCCAGCATTTT. Translating it yields CAILGLEGQPQHF.

This CDR3 is CASSWGGTSGSSYNEQYF. CDR3 nucleotides: TGTGCCAGCAGTTGGGGGGGGACTAGCGGGAGCTCCTACAATGAGCAGTACTTC. The gene calls are TRBV6-5 and TRBJ2-1; 14 positions agree with TRBD2. The last part of the DNA fits TRBJ2-7 better; the J call may be wrong. This CDR3 is built from 18 residues. Germline CDR1 and CDR2: MNHEY and SVGAGI.

This clonotype was detected a few times. A read error may account for a junction end that differs from germline. The chain employs TRBV2 and TRBJ2-5; 9 bases line up with TRBD2. This CDR3 region has 16 residues. Germline V gene sequence: CDR1 SNHLY, CDR2 FYNNEI. CDR3 sequence: CASSDFRGGVGETQYF. CDR3 coding DNA: TGTGCCAGCAGTGACTTTCGCGGGGGGGTTGGAGAGACTCAGTACTTC.

This clonotype occurred a few times. The rearrangement links TRBV7-2 to TRBJ2-1; D is ambiguous. Trimming stripped 5 bases from V and 4 bases from J, with 9 bases between. Germline values: CDR1 SGHTA, CDR2 FQGNSA. The CDR3 is 13 amino acids. The CDR3 DNA is TGTGCCAGCAGCAAGATCCTGTACAATGAGCAGTTCTTC. This codes for CASSKILYNEQFF.

The chain is built from TRBV12-3 or TRBV12-4 and TRBJ2-1; TRBD2 aligns across 15 bases. The CDR3 runs to 20 residues. The V segment lost 2 bases and the J segment 6 bases; nucleotides outside the gene matches: 14. The CDR3 nucleotides read TGTGCCAGCAGTTTAATTATTAGGGGACTAGCGGGAGGTAGGGCCAATGAGCAGTTCTTC. Encoded protein: CASSLIIRGLAGGRANEQFF.

The table lists this clonotype with many counts. The chain carries TRBV4-2 and TRBJ2-7, with 13 bases fitting TRBD2. The CDR3 runs 20 residues. Germline V gene sequence: CDR1 LGHNA, CDR2 YNFKEQ. V lost 0 bases and J lost 4; bases outside the gene matches: 15. CDR3 DNA sequence: TGTGCCAGCAGCCAAGATCTTGCGGCCGGGACTAGCGGGATCCTTTACGAGCAGTACTTC. Its protein is CASSQDLAAGTSGILYEQYF.

This clonotype was seen a single time. The chain combines TRBV6-5 with TRBJ1-2, with D unclear. The CDR3 loop spans 15 amino acids. The V end was cut by 0 bases, the J end by 2 bases, with 10 bases between. Germline V gives CDR1 MNHEY, CDR2 SVGAGI. The CDR3 is CASSYSGRLNYGYTF. As DNA, the CDR3 is TGTGCCAGCAGTTACTCAGGCAGGTTGAACTATGGCTACACCTTC.

This clonotype was recorded a few times. The chain links TRBV28 to TRBJ2-1; 10 bases are a match to TRBD2. Trimming took 4 bases from V and 7 from J; bases not matched to a gene: 10. The CDR3 extends over 16 amino acids. Germline CDR1 and CDR2: MDHEN and SYDVKM. The CDR3 sequence is CASSSSSGRLYNEQFF. Written as DNA, the CDR3 is TGTGCCAGCAGTTCTTCTAGCGGGAGACTTTATAATGAGCAGTTCTTC.

V usage is TRBV7-2 and J usage is TRBJ2-1, with 10 bases fitting TRBD1. Germline V gene data show CDR1 as SGHTA and CDR2 as FQGNSA. This CDR3 has 15 residues. With V trimmed by 3 bases and J by 6 bases, 5 bases remained unmatched. The CDR3 reads CASSFAGTGVNEQFF. In DNA form, the CDR3 reads TGTGCCAGCAGCTTTGCCGGGACAGGGGTCAATGAGCAGTTCTTC.

The chain carries TRBV10-3 and TRBJ2-1, with D possibly matching TRBD1 (5 bases). The CDR3 spans 16 residues. V was pared by 0 bases and J by 10 bases, with 19 bases between. In germline, CDR1 is ENHRY, CDR2 SYGVKD. The DNA for the CDR3 is TGTGCCATCAGTGAGTCTCTCGGGCAGGGAATAGAGGAGCAGTTCTTC. It codes for CAISESLGQGIEEQFF.